The source of this T cell receptor beta chain is a study of siplizumab effects on memory and regulatory T cells. Study-level points and caveats: Memory T cells appeared less diverse than naive cells, which seemed to contribute substantially to alloresponse. Alloreactive clones mapping to unstimulated subsets formed only a minor fraction.

Worth noting for this clone: Its target is unknown.

The repertoire was sequenced with immunoSEQ multiplex PCR; TCRdb's copy has only in-frame clones and lacks some. The sample contains tens of thousands of clones, around 98% of which appear only once. V lost 0 bases to trimming and J lost 5 bases, with 4 bases between them. Germline V gene sequence: CDR1 MGHRA, CDR2 YSYEKL. There are 13 residues in the CDR3. The sequenced sample consisted of naive CD8+ T cells sorted from blood. The clonotype was recovered from a human donor in good health. The chain recombines TRBV4-1 with TRBJ2-2; D is unclear. The CDR3 loop is CASSQDPTGELFF. The CDR3 bases are TGCGCCAGCAGCCAAGATCCGACCGGGGAGCTGTTTTTT.